A single sample gave rise to the 3 T cell receptor beta chains below, sequenced in a study of T cells in localized non-small cell lung cancer. The method was immunoSEQ multiplex PCR; TCRdb's version includes in-frame clones alone and lacks a portion of them. The table lists about 33,000 clones, 92% of them singletons. The starting material was peripheral blood, obtained before any cancer treatment. The source of these receptors is a female donor of 60 years or more with stage I lung adenocarcinoma.

This CDR3 is CASSQDGTARSYGYTF. Written as DNA, the CDR3 is TGCGCCAGCAGCCAAGATGGGACAGCTCGAAGCTATGGCTACACCTTC. This chain links TRBV4-3 with TRBJ1-2; TRBD1 agrees at 7 bases. The V segment lost 0 bases and the J segment 4 bases; nucleotides outside the gene matches: 8. Germline-derived CDR1 and CDR2 are LGHNA and YSLEER. This CDR3 region has 16 residues.

This chain connects TRBV7-2 to TRBJ2-5; no definite D call. The CDR3 contains 12 residues. Between the trimmed V and J ends, which lost 1 base and 3 bases, there was a span of 3 bases. Germline assignment: CDR1 SGHTA and CDR2 FQGNSA. Here the CDR3 reads CASSLGKETQYF. The CDR3 DNA reads as TGTGCCAGCAGCTTAGGGAAAGAGACCCAGTACTTC.

V gene TRBV6-5 combines with J gene TRBJ1-6, with D possibly TRBD1 on 6 matching bases. CDR3 size: 14 residues. Germline loops: CDR1 MNHEY, CDR2 SVGAGI. The V end was cut by 1 base, the J end by 16 bases, with 17 bases between. This CDR3 reads CASSYYPRQGLLHF. Here the CDR3 DNA reads TGTGCCAGCAGTTACTATCCCCGCCAGGGGCTACTCCACTTT.